This T cell receptor beta chain was profiled in a study of T cells in women clearing cervical HPV infection listed by TCRdb under 2018. Background on the whole study: The cases were roughly 25 women with histologically confirmed HPV16-related CIN3 or worse, and 2 of these cases were invasive cancers. The controls were 25 or so women whose single incident HPV16 infection cleared within 12 months with no development of precancer or cancer. Blood from cases was collected at the visit where the lesion was first found, while blood from controls was collected once the infection could no longer be detected. For cases, the median interval between lesion detection and blood sampling was about 140 days, with an interquartile range of about 80 to 210 days. Since only a few of the women had HLA typing available, the possibility that HLA type was acting as a confounder could not be ruled out. Nested within Costa Rica's Guanacaste HPV Natural History Study, an exploratory proof-of-principle case-control study compared TCR repertoires across cervical HPV16 outcomes. Cases and controls were matched on age within five years and on year of sample collection. Cases had a median age of 34 years and controls had a median age of around 40, with no significant differences in baseline characteristics. The parent cohort enrolled 10,049 women aged 18 or older in Guanacaste, Costa Rica, during about 1992 to 1994 and followed them for approximately 7 years. Five blinded duplicates per group were added as quality controls, so that 60 or so samples were obtained: 50 or so participants and some 10 replicates. What the work shows at the level of the full study, not this receptor alone: The cross-sectional design could not show whether the associations came before the infection or were a result of it, and neither effector/memory subsets nor HPV-specific T cells were isolated. By combining richness with V gene abundances, random forest classifiers separated cases from controls with an estimated AUC of less than 0.85. Cases had lower TRBV6-7 relative abundance than controls (approximately 0.11% versus 0.16%; Bonferroni P = 0.0008). Significantly higher TCR repertoire richness was observed in CIN3+ cases than in controls across sequencing depths, whereas no difference in evenness was found. Because the number of T cells per sample was unknown, the richness differences could reflect varying T-cell content rather than repertoire biology.

A remark on this clone: Its antigen is still unknown. The read ends 3 residues early relative to the CDR3; the germline J gene fills the gap.

Every participant had a single incident cervical HPV16 infection, and prevalent HPV16 infections were excluded. Cervical HPV DNA was detected by MY09/MY11 PCR, and genotyping was performed by dot-blot hybridization. Roughly 16 mL of heparinized blood were centrifuged, and the buffy coat was split into aliquots, frozen at -30 degrees C, and then kept at -80 degrees C. QIAGEN kits were used to extract genomic DNA from buffy coat specimens. V loses 6 bases at its end and J loses 3 bases; junction bases beyond the gene matches: 5. CDR3 length: 14 amino acids, cysteine to phenylalanine. Sequencing covers 33 bases of the CDR3, shown here with the frame starting at base 1. As encoded in the germline V gene, CDR1 is SNHLY while CDR2 is FYNNEI. The immunoSEQ assay used multiplex PCR to amplify TCR beta CDR3 regions from an average of roughly 1.2 ug of genomic DNA per sample. Primer bias was corrected in the assay by using a complete synthetic TCR repertoire to establish an amplification baseline. Amplicons were sequenced on the Illumina platform. Concerning the study's data processing: Sequence errors were corrected by clustering with frequency ratios and a modified nearest-neighbor algorithm, and the sequences were then analyzed in the immunoSEQ Analyzer using IMGT gene definitions. At each rarefaction depth, TCR richness and evenness were averaged across 20 rarefaction repeats, and samples with fewer sequences than that depth were excluded. Wilcoxon rank sum tests with FDR correction were used to compare relative abundances of V, D and J genes between the groups. Blinded duplicates gave an intraclass correlation of around 95% for TCR richness and an average of around 83% across around 66 gene segments. Entries here come from immuneACCESS through TCRdb and include only in-frame sequences with V and J called. Some clones fail to appear in such tables; in the studies checked, an unresolved V gene covers under half of the shortfall, and the cause of the remainder is unknown. V and J calls and clone size are as listed in that table; D and trimming were resolved from the DNA. This sample's table has entries for about 30,000 clones. The ten most abundant clones make up about 7.1% of the sample.

Sequenced sample: blood buffy coat. The receptor's source is a woman aged 18 to 75 with a cervical HPV16 infection that either progressed to CIN3+ or cleared (not recorded which). The sequence links TRBV2 to TRBJ2-3; TRBD2 aligns with 8 central bases. The sequenced part of the CDR3 DNA is TGTGCCAGCAGGGATTTAGCGGGGACAGATACG. This is translated as CASRDLAGTDT. The CDR3 in full is CASRDLAGTDTQYF.